Listed here are 19 T cell receptor beta chains from one sample, sequenced in a study of blood T cell repertoires in COVID-19. The protocol was immunoSEQ multiplex PCR, while the TCRdb copy is restricted to in-frame clones and leaves out a portion. The sample includes 15,000 to 16,000 clones, around 85% of them seen just once. The sequencing input was peripheral blood. The receptor source for this set is a man between 70 and 80 years old in a cohort sampled during active COVID-19.

This rearrangement joins TRBV4-1 to TRBJ1-6; TRBD1 matches 10 bases. The CDR3 spans 17 residues. Trimming took 1 base from V and 6 from J; bases not matched to a gene: 6. Germline V gives CDR1 MGHRA, CDR2 YSYEKL. The CDR3 nucleotides read TGCGCCAGCAGCCAAGGGGACAGGGGCGGAAGTAATTCACCCCTCCACTTT. Its protein product is CASSQGDRGGSNSPLHF.

This clone was recorded only once. The rearrangement links TRBV7-9 to TRBJ1-4; perhaps TRBD1 as D (5 bases). This CDR3 is built from 19 residues. Germline assignment: CDR1 SEHNR and CDR2 FQNEAQ (reference sequence). Trimming cost V 6 bases and J 3 bases, with 26 bases left between them. CDR3 amino acids: CASSTLRGTGTSANEKLFF. The CDR3 DNA is TGTGCCAGCAGTACCCTTCGGGGGACTGGGACCTCTGCTAATGAAAAACTGTTTTTT.

The chain employs TRBV9 and TRBJ2-1; the D gene is possibly TRBD2 (7 bases). The CDR3 spans 14 residues. Between the trimmed V and J ends, which lost 0 bases and 8 bases, there was a span of 12 bases. Germline values: CDR1 SGDLS, CDR2 YYNGEE. CDR3 bases: TGTGCCAGCAGCGTAGGGACTAGGGGGGATGAGCAGTTCTTC. Protein: CASSVGTRGDEQFF.

The rearrangement joins TRBV11-3 to TRBJ2-3; D perhaps matches TRBD2 (6 bases). V lost 1 base and J lost 0, with 17 bases in between. CDR1 and CDR2 from the germline V gene are SGHNT and YENEEA. This CDR3 is 18 amino acids long. CDR3 loop: CASSLAGRDPSSTDTQYF. The DNA for the CDR3 is TGTGCCAGCAGCTTAGCTGGGCGGGATCCATCCAGCACAGATACGCAGTATTTT. The variable domain in full, with the rest retrieved from reference TRBV11-3 and TRBJ2-3, is EAGVVQSPRYKIIEKKQPVAFWCNPISGHNTLYWYLQNLGQGPELLIRYENEEAVDDSQLPKDRFSAERLKGVDSTLKIQPAELGDSAVYLCASSLAGRDPSSTDTQYFGPGTRLTVL.

About this clone: Mismatch with germline at one junction end may stem from a read error. The chain recombines TRBV3-1 (or the pseudogene TRBV3-2) with TRBJ2-1, with 10 bases lining up with TRBD2. CDR1 and CDR2 from the germline V gene are LGHDT and YNNKEL (reference sequence). The CDR3 length is 16 residues. CDR3 amino acids: CASSPLAGVFVNEQFF. In nucleotides, the CDR3 is TGTGCCAGCAGCCCCCTAGCGGGAGTATTCGTGAATGAACAGTTCTTC.

The chain couples TRBV7-3 to TRBJ2-5; 14 bases are a match to TRBD2. The CDR3 covers 18 residues. Germline V gives CDR1 SGHTA, CDR2 FQGTGA. V was pared by 5 bases and J by 5 bases, with 13 bases of the junction left unmatched. The CDR3 sequence is CASSIGLAGGAEWETQYF. The CDR3 DNA reads as TGTGCCAGCAGCATCGGACTAGCGGGAGGAGCTGAATGGGAGACCCAGTACTTC. The whole variable domain, filled in from reference TRBV7-3 and TRBJ2-5, reads GAGVSQTPSNKVTEKGKYVELRCDPISGHTALYWYRQSLGQGPEFLIYFQGTGAADDSGLPNDRFFAVRPEGSVSTLKIQRTERGDSAVYLCASSIGLAGGAEWETQYFGPGTRLLVL.

The chain combines TRBV6-4 with TRBJ2-2; a possible D gene is TRBD2 (5 bases). CDR3 length equals 15 residues. V lost 4 bases and J 0 bases, leaving 9 bases between the germline ends. Germline lookup yields CDR1 MRHNA and CDR2 SNTAGT. The CDR3 coding sequence is TGTGCCAGCAGTGTCGAGGGCGCGAACACCGGGGAGCTGTTTTTT. Its protein is CASSVEGANTGELFF.

This clone came up a few times. The rearrangement joins TRBV7-3 to TRBJ2-4; the D gene is possibly TRBD1 (7 bases). Germline CDR1 is SGHTA and CDR2 is FQGTGA. Deletions cut 2 bases from V and 6 bases from J, with 11 bases between. This CDR3 region has 14 residues. The CDR3 coding sequence is TGTGCCAGCAGCTTAGCAGGGGGGAGAAACATTCAGTACTTC. Protein sequence: CASSLAGGRNIQYF.

This chain connects TRBV4-2 to TRBJ2-7; 8 bases agree with TRBD1. Germline CDR1 and CDR2: LGHNA and YNFKEQ. V lost 1 base, J lost 6 bases, and 5 bases stayed unmatched. This CDR3 region has 14 residues. The CDR3 nucleotides are TGTGCCAGCAGCCAAGTCGGACAGGGCGCCGAGCAGTACTTC. Translated: CASSQVGQGAEQYF.

Of note for this clone: The sample contains more than one DNA sequence encoding this CDR3. J is TRBJ2-1 and V is TRBV7-6; 7 bases fit TRBD2. J was trimmed by 4 bases and V by 1 base; bases with no gene match: 4. Germline-derived CDR1 and CDR2 are SGHVS and FNYEAQ. CDR3 length: 15 residues. For the CDR3, the DNA is TGTGCCAGCAGCTTAGGAACTAGCGAGTACAATGAGCAGTTCTTC. Its translation is CASSLGTSEYNEQFF. The complete variable domain, with remaining parts taken from reference TRBV7-6 and TRBJ2-1, reads GAGVSQSPRYKVTKRGQDVALRCDPISGHVSLYWYRQALGQGPEFLTYFNYEAQQDKSGLPNDRFSAERPEGSISTLTIQRTEQRDSAMYRCASSLGTSEYNEQFFGPGTRLTVL.

V and J are TRBV9 and TRBJ2-3, with a possible D match to TRBD2 (6 bases). V was cut by 5 bases and J by 2 bases, with 12 bases left in between. The germline gives CDR1 SGDLS, CDR2 YYNGEE. The CDR3 loop spans 14 amino acids. The CDR3 region is CASRSGLHTDTQYF. In DNA form, the CDR3 reads TGTGCCAGCAGGTCGGGACTCCACACAGATACGCAGTATTTT.

V is TRBV10-3 and J is TRBJ2-5; TRBD2 aligns across 8 bases. The CDR3 length is 15 residues. Germline CDR1 is ENHRY and CDR2 is SYGVKD. The V gene end was trimmed by 2 bases and the J gene end by 4 bases; junction bases not matched to a gene: 6. The CDR3 bases are TGTGCCATCAGTGAGCTTGCCCGGGAGGGAGAGACCCAGTACTTC. Its protein product is CAISELAREGETQYF.

The CDR3 is CASSVDRDRVYEQYF. As DNA, the CDR3 is TGTGCCAGCAGCGTCGACCGGGACAGGGTCTACGAGCAGTACTTC. The V and J genes are TRBV7-2 and TRBJ2-7; 9 bases line up with TRBD1. V gave up 5 bases and J gave up 3 bases; unmatched junction bases: 8. From germline, CDR1 is SGHTA and CDR2 FQGNSA. The CDR3 loop spans 15 amino acids.

The genes are TRBV30 and TRBJ2-3; D is possibly TRBD1 (6 bases). V dropped 2 bases and J dropped 4 bases, with 10 bases sitting between them. Germline CDR1 reads GTSNPN; CDR2 reads SVGIG (reference sequence). There are 13 residues in the CDR3. The CDR3 is CAWSRSGADTQYF. The DNA for the CDR3 is TGTGCCTGGAGTAGGTCAGGGGCAGATACGCAGTATTTT.

As DNA, the CDR3 is TGTGCCAGCAGTTACTCCGGCAGGGGCCGGTTGGGCTACACCTTC. It is translated as CASSYSGRGRLGYTF. The chain combines TRBV6-5 with TRBJ1-2, with D tentatively TRBD1 (6 bases). The V end lost 0 bases, the J end lost 8 bases, and 16 bases lay between the germline ends. The CDR3 spans 15 residues. Germline loops: CDR1 MNHEY, CDR2 SVGAGI.

This clone appeared once. The chain joins TRBV29-1 to TRBJ2-3, with TRBD1 matching 9 bases. CDR1 is SQVTM and CDR2 is ANQGSEA in the germline V gene. The CDR3 spans 14 residues. V shed 4 bases, J shed 2 bases, and the junction held 4 bases outside the gene matches. The CDR3 region has the DNA TGCAGCGTTGGAGGGGACAGGGACACAGATACGCAGTATTTT. The encoded protein is CSVGGDRDTDTQYF.

CDR3 coding DNA: TGTGCCAGCAGTGAGATAGCGGGAGTTGAGCAGTTCTTC. Protein product: CASSEIAGVEQFF. V gene TRBV6-4 combines with J gene TRBJ2-1; 9 positions match TRBD2. J lost 9 bases, V lost 3 bases, and 3 bases had no gene match. The CDR3 has 13 amino acids. Per the germline V gene, CDR1 is MRHNA and CDR2 is SNTAGT.

This clone came up a few times. CDR3 sequence reads: CASSSTGRPRGTGELFF. As DNA, the CDR3 is TGTGCCAGCAGCTCAACGGGCCGTCCCCGGGGGACCGGGGAGCTGTTTTTT. This chain links TRBV11-3 with TRBJ2-2; D might be TRBD2 (6 bases). The CDR3 runs to 17 residues. The V gene lost 4 bases and the J gene lost 5 bases, with 20 bases spanning the gap. Germline V lookup: CDR1 SGHNT, CDR2 YENEEA.

The rearrangement joins TRBV12-3 or TRBV12-4 to TRBJ1-2; 7 positions agree with TRBD1. This CDR3 is built from 13 residues. With 6 bases clipped from V and 6 bases from J, the junction kept 7 bases outside the gene matches. CDR3 protein: CASRGTVGDGYTF. The CDR3 DNA is TGTGCCAGCAGAGGGACAGTGGGGGATGGCTACACCTTC.